The present entry profiles one T cell receptor (beta chain) with its context. V was cut by 3 bases and J by 1 base, with 11 bases left in between. The germline V gene has CDR1 KGHDR and CDR2 SFDVKD. The CDR3 is 16 residues long. The assay was immunoSEQ multiplex PCR, and TCRdb's table has in-frame clones only and misses some. The data contain over 250,000 clones, about 89% of them seen just once; the ten biggest clones take up roughly 2.2%. The data were taken from a study of blood T cell repertoires in COVID-19. Whole-study context: Acute and convalescent COVID-19 samples came from the United States, Italy and Spain. T cells, B-cell-depleted T cells, or PBMCs supplied cDNA or gDNA.

The sequenced sample consisted of peripheral blood. This clonotype originated in a man aged 45 to 65 with acute or convalescent COVID-19. This chain joins TRBV24-1 and TRBJ2-2, with unresolved D. CDR3 DNA sequence: TGTGCCACCAGTGATCCTACGACGGGGAACACCGGGGAGCTGTTTTTT. Translating it yields CATSDPTTGNTGELFF.